Reported below is one T cell receptor beta chain. It has no known antigen specificity. No much larger clone is present one base from it, and per-base qualities are unavailable. This record comes from a study of OX40 agonist ivuxolimab in advanced cancers. With respect to the entire study: Ivuxolimab, which targeted the costimulatory receptor OX40 (CD134), was an agonistic, fully human IgG2 monoclonal antibody. Peripheral TCRbeta sequencing aimed to test whether ivuxolimab altered TCR sequence diversity and caused clonal T-cell expansion. Among the 52 dose-escalation patients, some 20 had hepatocellular carcinoma, 15 melanoma, 9 renal cell carcinoma and 9 head and neck cancer. Prior anti-PD-1, anti-PD-L1 or anti-CTLA-4 therapy was permitted, and 40% of dose-escalation patients had received checkpoint inhibitors. In the dose-escalation cohort, 65% to 85% of patients were male, and the mean age was roughly 60 years with a range of roughly 23 to 90. The paper covers the monotherapy dose-escalation part of the phase I ivuxolimab trial, which included N ≈ 52 patients. Intravenous ivuxolimab was administered to patients every 2 weeks at six dose levels: 0.01, 0.1, 0.3, 1.5, 3 and 10 mg/kg. Three dose-escalation patients achieved partial responses, one with hepatocellular carcinoma and two with cutaneous melanoma. Results the study describes overall, beyond this receptor: Which antigens the clonally expanded peripheral T cells were specific for was not determined. Low levels of normalized T-cell clonal expansion were also seen in some nonresponding patients. After ivuxolimab, more expanded clones were found on average in CD8+ T cells than in CD4+ T cells. At doses of 0.1 to 3.0 mg/kg, clonal expansion of both CD4+ and CD8+ blood T cells was observed from baseline to week 6. Partial responders in the 0.1-3.0 mg/kg groups had among the lowest normalized peripheral clonal expansion, especially among CD8+ T cells.

The CDR3 starts with the cysteine, ends with the phenylalanine, and has 12 residues. Kept here is only the CDR3 DNA, which spans 36 bases and is read in frame from base 1. CDR1 and CDR2, per the germline V gene, are MGHDK and SYGVNS. Trimming costs V 6 bases and J 4 bases, and their ends lie 9 bases apart. Genomic DNA was extracted from sorted cells for sequencing of the TCRbeta CDR3 region. TCRbeta CDR3 regions were sequenced using the immunoSEQ Assay. The clones in this table, taken by TCRdb from immuneACCESS, are in-frame only. Not every clone is retained; where verified, under half of the shortfall comes from an unresolved V gene, and the cause of the rest is unknown. The sample has roughly 50,000 clones on record, roughly 86% of them singletons. Approximately 1.9% of the sample rests with the top ten. The trial excluded patients who had a history of autoimmune disease or were on systemic immunosuppression. Peripheral blood for TCR sequencing was collected from all dose cohorts at baseline, on cycle 4 day 1, and on cycle 7 day 1. The samples were drawn from a first-in-human, open-label, multicenter phase I dose-escalation trial of ivuxolimab. The trial enrolled adults with locally advanced or metastatic head and neck squamous cell, hepatocellular, melanoma or renal cell carcinoma. CD4+ and CD8+ T cells were sorted separately from peripheral blood before TCR sequencing.

This chain is built from TRBV25-1 and TRBJ2-5; no D gene can be assigned with confidence. Material: CD4+ or CD8+ T cells sorted from blood, obtained in a trial of the OX40 agonist ivuxolimab. This receptor was identified in an adult with an advanced solid tumor such as melanoma, head and neck, liver or kidney cancer. At the DNA level, the sequence is TGTGCCAGCAGAGGCGTGTTAGAGACCCAGTACTTC. The resulting protein is CASRGVLETQYF. The full variable domain, with segments outside the CDR3 supplied by the reference TRBV25-1 and TRBJ2-5 proteins, appears as EADIYQTPRYLVIGTGKKITLECSQTMGHDKMYWYQQDPGMELHLIHYSYGVNSTEKGDLSSESTVSRIRTEHFPLTLESARPSHTSQYLCASRGVLETQYFGPGTRLLVL.